The source of this T cell receptor (beta chain) is a study of T cell responses to AZD1222 COVID-19 vaccine (TCRdb year 2021). With respect to the entire study: AZD1222 recipients given second doses at about 4 weeks or at about 12 weeks were pooled, since spike-specific TCR depth and breadth were not found to differ between the two schedules. TCR sequencing covered 233 trial participants: 200 to 220 given two doses of AZD1222 and about 26 given two doses of MenACWY control vaccine. Trial participants were enrolled by age into 18-55, 56-69 and 70-plus year subgroups, with roughly 160, 29 and 62 TCR-sequenced participants respectively. Summary of the overall study and its limitations: A significant rise in spike-specific TCR breadth and depth was observed after two AZD1222 doses relative to day 0 and relative to MenACWY recipients. Only five or six AZD1222 recipients were SARS-CoV-2 seropositive at baseline, limiting conclusions about previously exposed vaccinees. Because no samples from the day 14 peak response were available, repertoires could be characterized only after the peak T cell response. The 56-69-year group was small, and its depth increase did not reach significance, likely because of low power. The whole spike protein was spanned by vaccine-associated CD4 TCRs, and dominant responses were seen in regions 160-218 and 743-854. Reportedly, close to half of the unique spike-specific TCRs recognized epitopes lying outside the regions that are mutated in the B.1.351 and B.1.1.7 variants. Most participants were white British and females outnumbered males, and the authors suggested that clonal diversity may have been underestimated.

The CDR3 regions of human TCRbeta chains were subjected to immunosequencing. As for the original processing: TCRs in the repertoires were matched against a reference library of SARS-CoV-2-specific TCRs that had been generated with the MIRA antigen-specificity platform. Breadth was defined as the fraction of unique TCRs that were SARS-CoV-2-associated, and depth was defined as the fraction of total T cells that were SARS-CoV-2-associated. Each spike-specific TCR was assigned to its reactive spike region and to a CD4 or CD8 class using the MIRA data. Log10-transformed breadth and depth values were compared by one-way ANOVA with Sidak's multiple comparisons tests. TCRdb provides this immuneACCESS table in a form limited to in-frame rearrangements. Some clones are lacking; in checked studies, under half of them reflect an unresolved V gene, and why the rest are absent is not known. The V and J calls and clone size are taken from that table; D and trimming were inferred from the DNA. A total of more than 140,000 clones appear in this sample, 80% to 90% of them only once. About 3% of the sample is taken by the ten largest.

Remarks on this clone: The antigen this receptor binds is unknown. Qualities for individual bases were not recorded, and no much larger clone is one base off.

The time point tag for this specimen amounts to: baseline before first vaccination. Vaccinee samples were obtained from the UK trials COV001 and COV002, which included a single-blind randomized controlled phase 2/3 trial of AZD1222 (ChAdOx1 nCoV-19) in healthy adults. For TCRbeta chain sequencing, PBMC samples from trial participants were taken at day 0 and at day 28 after the second dose. The germline V end is reduced by 3 bases and the J end by 5 bases; junction bases left unmatched: 15. The CDR3 runs 18 residues from the cysteine to the phenylalanine. The DNA shown is the 54-base CDR3, in frame from base 1. The germline V gene encodes CDR1 LGHNA and CDR2 YSLEER.

This sequence uses TRBV4-3 and TRBJ2-2; 7 central nucleotides agree with TRBD2. Specimen: peripheral blood, collected on day 0 of AZD1222 vaccination. The clonotype was recovered from an adult in good health. The DNA reads as follows: TGCGCCAGCAGCCAGAATCGTTGGGGCGGGAGTAGAACCGGGGAGCTGTTTTTT. Translated, this gives CASSQNRWGGSRTGELFF.